These T cell receptor beta chains were read from a single sample in a study of CD8 T cells in Susac syndrome. One entry per CDR3 protein results from TCRdb running MiXCR on the immunoSEQ multiplex PCR reads. Of roughly 220,000 distinct CDR3 sequences listed, over 90% were seen once; the top ten hold 0.15% to 0.2%. What was sequenced was CD4+ T cells from PBMCs. These receptors came from a human donor with Susac syndrome. The CDR3 runs from the conserved cysteine through the conserved F or W. Fields, in order: J gene, D gene, clone size, V gene, CDR3 protein, CDR3 DNA. A D gene is named only where the DNA matches it firmly. Only part of the rows carry a size: once, few, many, or a class if the clone is expanded.

J gene: TRBJ2-2; D gene: TRBD1; clone size: .; V gene: TRBV20-1; CDR3 protein: CSANRGPGELFF; CDR3 DNA: TGCAGTGCTAACAGGGGGCCCGGGGAGCTGTTTTTT
J gene: TRBJ2-5; D gene: .; clone size: once; V gene: TRBV6-2/TRBV6-3; CDR3 protein: CASSNRAPQETQYF; CDR3 DNA: TGTGCCAGCAGCAATAGGGCCCCCCAAGAGACCCAGTACTTC
J gene: TRBJ2-4; D gene: .; clone size: .; V gene: TRBV12-3/TRBV12-4; CDR3 protein: CASSLVGRDIQYF; CDR3 DNA: TGTGCCAGCAGTTTGGTCGGGAGAGACATTCAGTACTTC
J gene: TRBJ2-3; D gene: .; clone size: .; V gene: TRBV6-6; CDR3 protein: CASIPGVGHLTDTQYF; CDR3 DNA: TGTGCCAGCATTCCAGGGGTGGGACACCTCACAGATACGCAGTATTTT
J gene: TRBJ2-3; D gene: .; clone size: .; V gene: TRBV9; CDR3 protein: CASSYASMADTQYF; CDR3 DNA: TGTGCCAGCAGCTACGCTAGCATGGCAGATACGCAGTATTTT
J gene: TRBJ1-4; D gene: .; clone size: .; V gene: TRBV28; CDR3 protein: CASREGLLLFF; CDR3 DNA: TGTGCCAGCCGGGAGGGGTTGCTACTGTTTTTT
J gene: TRBJ2-1; D gene: TRBD2; clone size: .; V gene: TRBV2; CDR3 protein: CASSQAGGPDNEQFF; CDR3 DNA: TGTGCCAGCAGTCAAGCGGGGGGCCCAGACAATGAGCAGTTCTTC
J gene: TRBJ2-7; D gene: .; clone size: .; V gene: TRBV25-1; CDR3 protein: CASSGVRDRYEQYF; CDR3 DNA: TGTGCCAGCAGTGGGGTCAGGGATCGCTACGAGCAGTACTTC
J gene: TRBJ1-1; D gene: .; clone size: .; V gene: TRBV20-1; CDR3 protein: CGASGHVNTEAFF; CDR3 DNA: TGCGGTGCCTCGGGACACGTGAACACTGAAGCTTTCTTT
J gene: TRBJ2-1; D gene: TRBD2; clone size: .; V gene: TRBV20-1; CDR3 protein: CSARRTSGTYNEQFF; CDR3 DNA: TGCAGTGCTAGGAGAACTAGCGGAACATACAATGAGCAGTTCTTC
J gene: TRBJ1-2; D gene: TRBD1; clone size: .; V gene: TRBV29-1; CDR3 protein: CSVSDRDFYGYTF; CDR3 DNA: TGCAGCGTCTCGGACAGGGATTTCTATGGCTACACCTTC
J gene: TRBJ2-3; D gene: .; clone size: .; V gene: TRBV14; CDR3 protein: CASSPTGSQGPWADTQYF; CDR3 DNA: TGTGCCAGCAGCCCCACTGGGTCTCAGGGGCCCTGGGCAGATACGCAGTATTTT
J gene: TRBJ2-7; D gene: .; clone size: once; V gene: TRBV29-1; CDR3 protein: CSVATAYAYEQYF; CDR3 DNA: TGCAGCGTTGCGACAGCATATGCCTACGAGCAGTACTTC
J gene: TRBJ1-2; D gene: TRBD1; clone size: .; V gene: TRBV28; CDR3 protein: CASSFLGTANGYTF; CDR3 DNA: TGTGCCAGCAGTTTCCTCGGGACAGCCAATGGCTACACCTTC
J gene: TRBJ2-5; D gene: .; clone size: .; V gene: TRBV20-1; CDR3 protein: CSAPQGGSEETQYF; CDR3 DNA: TGCAGTGCCCCGCAGGGGGGGAGCGAAGAGACCCAGTACTTC
J gene: TRBJ1-5; D gene: .; clone size: .; V gene: TRBV20-1; CDR3 protein: CSARVAGYQPQHF; CDR3 DNA: TGCAGTGCTAGAGTTGCAGGTTATCAGCCCCAGCATTTT
J gene: TRBJ2-3; D gene: .; clone size: .; V gene: TRBV6-2/TRBV6-3; CDR3 protein: CASSYYVTAVMDTQYF; CDR3 DNA: TGTGCCAGCAGTTACTATGTGACAGCCGTCATGGATACGCAGTATTTT
J gene: TRBJ2-5; D gene: .; clone size: .; V gene: TRBV30; CDR3 protein: CAWSETRETQYF; CDR3 DNA: TGTGCCTGGAGTGAGACCCGTGAGACCCAGTACTTC
J gene: TRBJ1-2; D gene: .; clone size: .; V gene: TRBV29-1; CDR3 protein: CSVGDSLNYGYTF; CDR3 DNA: TGCAGCGTAGGCGACAGTCTTAACTATGGCTACACCTTC
J gene: TRBJ2-7; D gene: TRBD1; clone size: .; V gene: TRBV30; CDR3 protein: CAWSSGTGGGYEQYF; CDR3 DNA: TGTGCCTGGAGTTCCGGGACAGGGGGAGGTTACGAGCAGTACTTC
J gene: TRBJ2-3; D gene: TRBD2; clone size: .; V gene: TRBV19; CDR3 protein: CASSSGGYRGTDTQYF; CDR3 DNA: TGTGCCAGTTCGAGCGGGGGATATCGTGGCACAGATACGCAGTATTTT
J gene: TRBJ2-7; D gene: .; clone size: .; V gene: TRBV9; CDR3 protein: CASSVDPYPGSYEQYF; CDR3 DNA: TGTGCCAGCAGCGTAGATCCGTACCCCGGCTCCTACGAGCAGTACTTC
J gene: TRBJ2-5; D gene: .; clone size: .; V gene: TRBV7-8; CDR3 protein: CASSLAGSGEETQYF; CDR3 DNA: TGTGCCAGCAGCTTAGCGGGGTCAGGGGAGGAGACCCAGTACTTC
J gene: TRBJ2-4; D gene: .; clone size: .; V gene: TRBV20-1; CDR3 protein: CSAPEGASGDIQYF; CDR3 DNA: TGCAGTGCTCCAGAGGGGGCTTCGGGAGACATTCAGTACTTC
J gene: TRBJ2-5; D gene: .; clone size: .; V gene: TRBV3-1; CDR3 protein: CASSRRDLKETQYF; CDR3 DNA: TGTGCCAGCAGCCGCCGGGACTTGAAAGAGACCCAGTACTTC
J gene: TRBJ1-1; D gene: .; clone size: .; V gene: TRBV25-1; CDR3 protein: CATKLGGQAEAFF; CDR3 DNA: TGTGCCACTAAACTTGGGGGGCAGGCTGAAGCTTTCTTT
J gene: TRBJ2-3; D gene: .; clone size: .; V gene: TRBV7-8; CDR3 protein: CASSPSGRGDTQYF; CDR3 DNA: TGTGCCAGCAGCCCATCGGGGCGTGGAGATACGCAGTATTTT
J gene: TRBJ2-1; D gene: .; clone size: .; V gene: TRBV20-1; CDR3 protein: CSARNTGLIINEQFF; CDR3 DNA: TGCAGTGCTAGAAATACAGGACTTATAATCAATGAGCAGTTCTTC
J gene: TRBJ1-2; D gene: .; clone size: .; V gene: TRBV27; CDR3 protein: CASSFGTGNYGYTF; CDR3 DNA: TGTGCCAGCAGTTTCGGGACGGGGAACTATGGCTACACCTTC
J gene: TRBJ1-1; D gene: TRBD1; clone size: .; V gene: TRBV20-1; CDR3 protein: CRGQGGDTEAFF; CDR3 DNA: TGCAGAGGACAGGGAGGGGACACTGAAGCTTTCTTT
J gene: TRBJ1-6; D gene: .; clone size: .; V gene: TRBV30; CDR3 protein: CAWSVRGYNSPLHF; CDR3 DNA: TGTGCCTGGAGTGTAAGGGGGTATAATTCACCCCTCCACTTT
J gene: TRBJ2-5; D gene: .; clone size: .; V gene: TRBV5-5; CDR3 protein: CASSQEGRETQYF; CDR3 DNA: TGTGCCAGCAGCCAGGAGGGAAGAGAGACCCAGTACTTC
J gene: TRBJ2-1; D gene: TRBD2; clone size: .; V gene: TRBV6-5; CDR3 protein: CASSYGTREGSEQFF; CDR3 DNA: TGTGCCAGCAGTTACGGGACTCGGGAGGGTAGTGAGCAGTTCTTC
J gene: TRBJ1-1; D gene: .; clone size: .; V gene: TRBV7-8; CDR3 protein: CASSLLDSRNTEAFF; CDR3 DNA: TGTGCCAGCAGCCTCCTGGACAGTCGGAACACTGAAGCTTTCTTT
J gene: TRBJ2-1; D gene: TRBD1; clone size: .; V gene: TRBV7-6; CDR3 protein: CASSLAGQSSYNEQFF; CDR3 DNA: TGTGCCAGCAGCTTAGCGGGACAGTCCAGCTACAATGAGCAGTTCTTC
J gene: TRBJ1-5; D gene: .; clone size: .; V gene: TRBV7-9; CDR3 protein: CASSRSGLPNQPQHF; CDR3 DNA: TGTGCCAGCAGCCGATCGGGACTTCCCAATCAGCCCCAGCATTTT
J gene: TRBJ2-7; D gene: .; clone size: .; V gene: TRBV5-6; CDR3 protein: CASSLVGQGSSYEQYF; CDR3 DNA: TGTGCCAGCAGCTTGGTGGGACAAGGGAGCTCCTACGAGCAGTACTTC
J gene: TRBJ1-5; D gene: TRBD1; clone size: .; V gene: TRBV30; CDR3 protein: CAWSGDRSQPQHF; CDR3 DNA: TGTGCCTGGAGCGGGGACAGGTCCCAGCCCCAGCATTTT
J gene: TRBJ1-5; D gene: .; clone size: .; V gene: TRBV28; CDR3 protein: CASSLHQGYNQPQHF; CDR3 DNA: TGTGCCAGCAGTTTGCATCAGGGATACAATCAGCCCCAGCATTTT
J gene: TRBJ2-3; D gene: .; clone size: .; V gene: TRBV3-1; CDR3 protein: CASSQPGVGTDTQYF; CDR3 DNA: TGTGCCAGCAGCCAACCTGGGGTGGGCACAGATACGCAGTATTTT
J gene: TRBJ1-5; D gene: .; clone size: .; V gene: TRBV4-3; CDR3 protein: CASSQHMGGDQPQHF; CDR3 DNA: TGCGCCAGCAGCCAACACATGGGGGGAGACCAGCCCCAGCATTTT
J gene: TRBJ2-3; D gene: .; clone size: .; V gene: TRBV20-1; CDR3 protein: CSALHHTDTQYF; CDR3 DNA: TGCAGTGCCCTTCACCACACAGATACGCAGTATTTT
J gene: TRBJ1-3; D gene: TRBD1; clone size: once; V gene: TRBV29-1; CDR3 protein: CSVEGTGTHTIYF; CDR3 DNA: TGCAGCGTTGAGGGGACAGGGACACACACCATATATTTT
J gene: TRBJ2-5; D gene: .; clone size: .; V gene: TRBV5-6; CDR3 protein: CASSFVSLTTEETQYF; CDR3 DNA: TGTGCCAGCAGCTTCGTCTCCCTGACGACAGAAGAGACCCAGTACTTC
J gene: TRBJ1-1; D gene: TRBD1; clone size: .; V gene: TRBV19; CDR3 protein: CASSMTGMNTEAFF; CDR3 DNA: TGTGCCAGTAGTATGACAGGGATGAACACTGAAGCTTTCTTT
J gene: TRBJ1-5; D gene: .; clone size: .; V gene: TRBV18; CDR3 protein: CASSGKGGPGEPQHF; CDR3 DNA: TGTGCCAGCTCAGGAAAGGGGGGGCCCGGGGAGCCCCAGCATTTT
J gene: TRBJ1-1; D gene: .; clone size: .; V gene: TRBV7-2; CDR3 protein: CASSLQRENTEAFF; CDR3 DNA: TGTGCCAGCAGCTTGCAACGGGAGAACACTGAAGCTTTCTTT
J gene: TRBJ1-2; D gene: .; clone size: .; V gene: TRBV6-1; CDR3 protein: CASSEVLAKWGYGYTF; CDR3 DNA: TGTGCCAGCAGTGAAGTTTTGGCCAAATGGGGCTATGGCTACACCTTC
J gene: TRBJ1-2; D gene: TRBD1; clone size: .; V gene: TRBV6-1; CDR3 protein: CASGPLGDRGDGYTF; CDR3 DNA: TGTGCCAGCGGTCCCCTCGGGGACAGGGGGGACGGCTACACCTTC
J gene: TRBJ2-1; D gene: .; clone size: .; V gene: TRBV3-1; CDR3 protein: CASSQRGVHEQFF; CDR3 DNA: TGTGCCAGCAGCCAAAGAGGTGTCCATGAGCAGTTCTTC
J gene: TRBJ2-5; D gene: .; clone size: .; V gene: TRBV7-2; CDR3 protein: CASSQRWGRGETQYF; CDR3 DNA: TGTGCCAGCAGCCAGCGGTGGGGAAGAGGGGAGACCCAGTACTTC
J gene: TRBJ1-2; D gene: .; clone size: .; V gene: TRBV20-1; CDR3 protein: CSAQTELYGYTF; CDR3 DNA: TGCAGTGCTCAGACGGAACTCTATGGCTACACCTTC
J gene: TRBJ1-2; D gene: TRBD1; clone size: .; V gene: TRBV4-3; CDR3 protein: CASSHLRGMDGYTF; CDR3 DNA: TGCGCCAGCAGTCACCTCAGGGGGATGGATGGCTACACCTTC
J gene: TRBJ2-7; D gene: TRBD1; clone size: .; V gene: TRBV27; CDR3 protein: CASSPPPGQTTYEQYF; CDR3 DNA: TGTGCCAGCAGCCCCCCTCCGGGACAGACGACGTACGAGCAGTACTTC
J gene: TRBJ2-7; D gene: .; clone size: once; V gene: TRBV24-1; CDR3 protein: CATSGGSSYEQYF; CDR3 DNA: TGTGCCACCAGTGGGGGAAGCTCCTACGAGCAGTACTTC
J gene: TRBJ2-5; D gene: .; clone size: .; V gene: TRBV7-3; CDR3 protein: CASSPGTQETQYF; CDR3 DNA: TGTGCCAGCAGCCCTGGGACACAAGAGACCCAGTACTTC
J gene: TRBJ1-6; D gene: TRBD1; clone size: .; V gene: TRBV3-1; CDR3 protein: CASSATGQGNSPLHF; CDR3 DNA: TGTGCCAGCAGCGCGACGGGACAGGGGAATTCACCCCTCCACTTT